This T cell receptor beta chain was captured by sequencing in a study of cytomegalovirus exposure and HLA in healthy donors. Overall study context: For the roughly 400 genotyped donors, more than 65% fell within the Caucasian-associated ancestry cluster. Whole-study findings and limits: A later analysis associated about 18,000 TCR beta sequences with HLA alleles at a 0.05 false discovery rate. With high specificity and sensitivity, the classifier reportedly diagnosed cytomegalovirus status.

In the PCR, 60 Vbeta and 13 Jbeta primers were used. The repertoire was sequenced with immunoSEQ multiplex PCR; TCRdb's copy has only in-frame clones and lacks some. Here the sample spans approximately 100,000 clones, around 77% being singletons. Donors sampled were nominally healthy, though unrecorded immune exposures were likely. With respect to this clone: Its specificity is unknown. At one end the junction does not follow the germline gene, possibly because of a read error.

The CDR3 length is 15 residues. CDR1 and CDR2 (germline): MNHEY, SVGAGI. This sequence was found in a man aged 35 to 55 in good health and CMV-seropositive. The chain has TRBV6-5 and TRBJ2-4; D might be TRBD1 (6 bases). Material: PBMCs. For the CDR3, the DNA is TGTGCCAGCAGCCTGGACAGCTTAGCCAAAAACAGTCAGTACTTC. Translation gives CASSLDSLAKNSQYF.